This T cell receptor (beta chain) is drawn from a study of T cell repertoires in cytomegalovirus infection. Germline values: CDR1 MNHEY, CDR2 SMNVEV (reference sequence). This CDR3 region has 14 residues. Trimming pared 3 bases from V and 2 bases from J, leaving 11 bases between. This clonotype was recorded a few times. As yet, its antigen is unknown. General study points: It was HLA-C-restricted CMV-specific TCR beta clonotypes that dominated the response ex vivo.

TCRdb fed the reads into MiXCR, producing one record per CDR3 protein. Here the sample spans more than 65,000 distinct CDR3 sequences, more than 40% being singletons. This receptor was taken from a human donor in good health (CMV status not recorded). Some clones in this sample may be carry-over from other donors' samples. The chain combines TRBV27 with TRBJ2-7, with unresolved D. The sequences come from CD8+ T cells from cultured PBMCs, collected from culture after CMV antigen stimulation. The CDR3 region is CASSFGRATYEQYF. Here the CDR3 DNA reads TGTGCCAGCAGTTTTGGAAGGGCCACCTACGAGCAGTACTTC.